The 22 T cell receptor beta chains listed next were all sequenced from one sample in a study of response to subunit inactivated influenza vaccine. MiXCR was run by TCRdb on the RT-PCR reads, yielding one entry per CDR3 protein. In the table there are about 520,000 distinct CDR3 sequences, about 25% of which are singletons. The source material was CD4+ T cells sorted from PBMCs, sampled around 5 days after vaccination. These receptors were taken from a man aged 45-60 years who received an inactivated influenza vaccine.

This clonotype has a count of ten or more. The V call is TRBV12-3 or TRBV12-4, the J call TRBJ2-5, with 10 positions matching TRBD2. J was trimmed by 4 bases and V by 4 bases; bases with no gene match: 6. The CDR3 spans 15 residues. The CDR3 DNA reads as TGTGCCAGCAGTTATACTAGCGGGATTGGAGAGACCCAGTACTTC. It translates to CASSYTSGIGETQYF.

This clonotype was counted many times. CDR3 residues: CASSQRGNTEAFF. The CDR3 DNA reads as TGCGCCAGCAGCCAAAGAGGGAACACTGAAGCTTTCTTT. V usage is TRBV4-1 and J usage is TRBJ1-1; D uncertain. With 2 bases removed from V and 1 base from J, the gap between germline ends came to 5 bases. The CDR3 is 13 amino acids. Germline assignment: CDR1 MGHRA and CDR2 YSYEKL.

This clonotype turned up a few times. The chain has TRBV2 and TRBJ1-5; D is unclear. The CDR3 spans 14 residues. The V gene's germline CDR1 is SNHLY and CDR2 FYNNEI. V dropped 1 base and J dropped 4 bases, with 8 bases sitting between them. CDR3 sequence: CASSEEGGNQPQHF. The CDR3 bases are TGTGCCAGCAGTGAAGAGGGAGGGAATCAGCCCCAGCATTTT. The full variable domain, rest sourced from reference TRBV2 and TRBJ1-5, is EPEVTQTPSHQVTQMGQEVILRCVPISNHLYFYWYRQILGQKVEFLVSFYNNEISEKSEIFDDQFSVERPDGSNFTLKIRSTKLEDSAMYFCASSEEGGNQPQHFGDGTRLSIL.

This clonotype was counted at least ten times. This chain connects TRBV11-2 to TRBJ2-1; D is ambiguous. This CDR3 contains 15 residues. Germline V gene lookup returns CDR1 SGHAT and CDR2 FQNNGV. Trimming left V 0 bases short and J 0 bases short, with 6 bases between. The CDR3 protein is CASSLDSYSYNEQFF. The CDR3 DNA follows: TGTGCCAGCAGCTTAGACTCTTACTCCTACAATGAGCAGTTCTTC.

Only a few counts were recorded for this clonotype. This chain links TRBV7-2 with TRBJ2-7, with 8 bases aligning to TRBD1. V dropped 2 bases and J dropped 0; count of bases not matched to a gene: 3. CDR1 and CDR2 from the germline V gene are SGHTA and FQGNSA. The CDR3 runs 15 residues. CDR3 amino acids: CASSLFGQGSYEQYF. The CDR3 DNA reads TGTGCCAGCAGCTTATTTGGACAGGGCTCCTACGAGCAGTACTTC.

The chain employs TRBV27 and TRBJ2-4; D might be TRBD1 (5 bases). CDR1 is MNHEY, CDR2 SMNVEV, per germline (reference sequence). Trimming cost V 2 bases and J 7 bases, with 15 bases left between them. The CDR3 consists of 15 residues. CDR3 coding DNA: TGTGCCAGCAGTTTAAGGTGGGGCTCGACGAACATTCAGTACTTC. Its protein product is CASSLRWGSTNIQYF.

CDR3 sequence reads: CAIRGSKETQYF. The CDR3 nucleotides read TGTGCCATCAGAGGGTCCAAGGAGACCCAGTACTTC. V is TRBV10-3 and J is TRBJ2-5; unclear D gene. The CDR3 length is 12 residues. With 6 bases removed from V and 5 bases from J, the gap between germline ends came to 10 bases. Germline CDR1 reads ENHRY; CDR2 reads SYGVKD.

The chain recombines TRBV10-3 with TRBJ2-2; 13 nucleotides match TRBD2. The CDR3 has 16 amino acids. The V gene end was trimmed by 4 bases and the J gene end by 6 bases; junction bases not matched to a gene: 5. Germline-derived CDR1 and CDR2 are ENHRY and SYGVKD. CDR3 nucleotide sequence: TGTGCCATCAGTGGGACTAGCGGGAGACTTGCCGGGGAGCTGTTTTTT. The encoded protein is CAISGTSGRLAGELFF.

The rearrangement uses TRBV11-1 and TRBJ1-1; tentatively, D is TRBD1 (5 bases). This CDR3 has 14 residues. V was cut by 7 bases and J by 1 base, with 13 bases left in between. Germline V CDR1 and CDR2: SGHAT, FQDESV (reference sequence). The CDR3 bases are TGTGCCAGCATCAGGGCCAAGGGGAACACTGAAGCTTTCTTT. It specifies CASIRAKGNTEAFF. The whole variable domain, filled in from reference TRBV11-1 and TRBJ1-1, reads EAEVAQSPRYKITEKSQAVAFWCDPISGHATLYWYRQILGQGPELLVQFQDESVVDDSQLPKDRFSAERLKGVDSTLKIQPAELGDSAMYLCASIRAKGNTEAFFGQGTRLTVV.

This clonotype was seen a few times. This chain links TRBV6-2 or TRBV6-3 with TRBJ2-1; 9 bases fit TRBD2. This CDR3 spans 15 amino acids. Per the germline V gene, CDR1 is MNHEY and CDR2 is SVGEGT. The V gene end was trimmed by 9 bases and the J gene end by 4 bases; junction bases not matched to a gene: 10. This CDR3 reads CASIPLAGYYNEQFF. The CDR3 region has the DNA TGTGCCAGTATCCCGCTAGCGGGGTATTACAATGAGCAGTTCTTC.

This clonotype has at least ten counts. The chain has TRBV10-3 and TRBJ1-3, with no clear D. CDR1 and CDR2 (germline): ENHRY, SYGVKD. The CDR3 sequence is 14 residues long. V was shortened by 7 bases and J by 0 bases, with 10 bases between the two germline ends. CDR3 residues: CAITGSHSGNTIYF. The CDR3 nucleotides read TGTGCCATCACTGGCAGCCACTCTGGAAACACCATATATTTT.

The DNA for the CDR3 is TGTGCCAGCAGTTTAGGCCACCAAGGGTCAGAGACCCAGTACTTC. Its translation: CASSLGHQGSETQYF. The chain recombines TRBV12-3 or TRBV12-4 with TRBJ2-5; no clear D. The CDR3 is 15 amino acids. Deletions cut 1 base from V and 4 bases from J, with 13 bases between.

The V call is TRBV29-1, the J call TRBJ2-1; 11 positions match TRBD2. V lost 5 bases, J lost 5 bases, and 8 bases stayed unmatched. CDR1 SQVTM and CDR2 ANQGSEA come from the germline V gene. The length of the CDR3 is 15 residues. The CDR3 bases are TGCAGCGTTTTACCGGGACTAGCGGTTGACAATGAGCAGTTCTTC. Translation: CSVLPGLAVDNEQFF.

The V gene is TRBV6-2 or TRBV6-3, the J gene TRBJ2-2; TRBD2 aligns across 15 bases. This CDR3 is 14 amino acids long. Germline CDR1 is MNHEY and CDR2 is SVGEGT. Trimming removed 8 bases from V and 5 bases from J; junction bases left unmatched: 0. The DNA of the CDR3 is TGTGCCAGCGGACTAGCGGGAGGGACCGGGGAGCTGTTTTTT. Its translation: CASGLAGGTGELFF.

The rearrangement joins TRBV4-1 to TRBJ2-1; 13 bases are a match to TRBD2. J lost 0 bases, V lost 0 bases, and 11 bases had no gene match. This CDR3 region has 21 residues. The germline V gene has CDR1 MGHRA and CDR2 YSYEKL. The CDR3: CASSQDFAGTSGTSSYNEQFF. The DNA of the CDR3 is TGCGCCAGCAGCCAAGATTTTGCCGGGACTAGCGGGACCAGCTCCTACAATGAGCAGTTCTTC.

This clonotype was observed a few times. The chain recombines TRBV5-1 with TRBJ2-3; the match to TRBD1 covers 8 bases. The CDR3 spans 17 residues. Per germline, CDR1 SGHRS and CDR2 YFSETQ. Trimming took 1 base from V and 0 from J; bases not matched to a gene: 7. The CDR3 DNA reads TGCGCCAGCAGCTTGTTCGTGGACAGGGCTAGCACAGATACGCAGTATTTT. Residues: CASSLFVDRASTDTQYF.

V gene TRBV12-3 or TRBV12-4 combines with J gene TRBJ2-2, with D tentatively TRBD1 or TRBD2 (5 bases each). The CDR3 is made up of 16 amino acids. V was clipped by 7 bases and J by 3 bases, with 18 bases between them. CDR3 sequence (DNA): TGTGCCAGCATCCTATTTGAGGGGCCTTACACCGGGGAGCTGTTTTTT. Protein: CASILFEGPYTGELFF.

The rearrangement uses TRBV7-2 and TRBJ2-3; the match to TRBD2 covers 10 bases. The CDR3 covers 16 residues. Looked up from germline, CDR1 is SGHTA and CDR2 is FQGNSA. V shed 5 bases, J shed 5 bases, and the junction held 10 bases outside the gene matches. CDR3 in amino acids: CASSPASGGAIDTQYF. In DNA, the CDR3 is TGTGCCAGCAGCCCAGCGAGCGGGGGGGCCATAGATACGCAGTATTTT.

The rearrangement joins TRBV11-1 to TRBJ2-1; 14 bases map to TRBD2. The germline gives CDR1 SGHAT, CDR2 FQDESV (reference sequence). Unmatched junction bases numbered 10, after V lost 5 bases and J lost 10 bases. The CDR3 covers 16 residues. In nucleotides, the CDR3 is TGTGCCAGCAGCCAAGTGGGGACTAGCGGGAGTGGCGAGCAGTTCTTC. This translates into CASSQVGTSGSGEQFF.

This clonotype was seen a few times. V is TRBV5-1 and J is TRBJ2-5; TRBD2 aligns across 16 bases. V dropped 2 bases and J dropped 4; count of bases not matched to a gene: 2. The CDR3 length is 16 residues. In germline, CDR1 is SGHRS, CDR2 YFSETQ. CDR3 amino acids: CASSFGTSGRGETQYF. In DNA, the CDR3 is TGCGCCAGCAGCTTCGGGACTAGCGGGAGGGGAGAGACCCAGTACTTC.

Only a few counts were recorded for this clonotype. J is TRBJ2-7 and V is TRBV9; TRBD2 matches at 10 bases. In germline, CDR1 is SGDLS, CDR2 YYNGEE. The CDR3 has 16 residues. J gave up 7 bases and V 0 bases, and 10 bases lay outside the gene matches. This CDR3 reads CASSVAGLAGVDEQYF. The CDR3 DNA follows: TGTGCCAGCAGCGTAGCCGGTCTAGCGGGAGTTGATGAGCAGTACTTC.

A few counts support this clonotype. The chain is built from TRBV6-2 or TRBV6-3 and TRBJ2-1; TRBD1 is a possible D gene (7 bases). Trimming shortened V by 5 bases and J by 3 bases, and 20 bases separated the two germline ends. Looked up from germline, CDR1 is MNHEY and CDR2 is SVGEGT. The CDR3 spans 17 residues. CDR3 in amino acids: CASSDQGGVPNYNEQFF. The DNA of the CDR3 is TGTGCCAGCAGTGACCAGGGGGGAGTTCCTAACTACAATGAGCAGTTCTTC.